This record concerns one T cell receptor beta chain sequence. Antigen unknown. These data are taken from a study of CD8 T cells in Susac syndrome. About the research overall: Patients with Susac syndrome were, at the time of blood collection, therapy-naive, maintained on corticosteroids, or maintained on intravenous immunoglobulin alone. Study outcomes and limitations: In TEMRA cells and active patients, CD8+ clonal expansion in Susac reached its peak.

V lost 2 bases and J 3 bases, leaving 7 bases between the germline ends. Germline CDR1 and CDR2: LGHDT and YNNKEL (reference sequence). This CDR3 comprises 13 residues. The authors reverse transcribed roughly 0.5 to 1 ug RNA with random hexamers. The CDR3 of TCR beta was amplified by immunoSEQ multiplex PCR across 54 Vbeta and 13 Jbeta. MiXCR, run by TCRdb on the immunoSEQ multiplex PCR reads, gives a single entry per CDR3 protein. The table includes some 200,000 distinct CDR3 sequences, 85% to 95% detected once. The sample consisted of CD8+ T cells from PBMCs. This TCR came from a human donor with Susac syndrome. The chain uses TRBV3-1 and TRBJ2-5, with D perhaps TRBD2 (5 bases). CDR3 DNA sequence: TGTGCCAGCAGCCAACTCGGGAAAGAGACCCAGTACTTC. This sequence encodes CASSQLGKETQYF.